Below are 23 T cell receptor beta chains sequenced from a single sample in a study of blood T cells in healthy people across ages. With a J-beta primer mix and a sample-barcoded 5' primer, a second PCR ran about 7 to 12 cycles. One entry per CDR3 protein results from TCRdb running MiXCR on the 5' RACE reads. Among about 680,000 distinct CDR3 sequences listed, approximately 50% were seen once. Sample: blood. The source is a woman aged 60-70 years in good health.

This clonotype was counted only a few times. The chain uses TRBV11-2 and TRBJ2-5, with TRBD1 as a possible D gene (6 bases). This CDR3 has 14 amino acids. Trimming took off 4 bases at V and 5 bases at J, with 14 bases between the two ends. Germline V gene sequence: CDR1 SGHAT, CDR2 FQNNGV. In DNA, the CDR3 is TGTGCCAGCAGCTCACAGGGATGGGAGGAGACCCAGTACTTC. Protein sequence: CASSSQGWEETQYF.

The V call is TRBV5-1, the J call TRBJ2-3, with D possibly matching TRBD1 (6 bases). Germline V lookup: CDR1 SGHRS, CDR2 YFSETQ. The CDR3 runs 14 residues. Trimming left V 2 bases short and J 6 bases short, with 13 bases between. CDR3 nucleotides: TGCGCCAGCAGCTTACGATCAGGGGCCGATACGCAGTATTTT. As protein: CASSLRSGADTQYF.

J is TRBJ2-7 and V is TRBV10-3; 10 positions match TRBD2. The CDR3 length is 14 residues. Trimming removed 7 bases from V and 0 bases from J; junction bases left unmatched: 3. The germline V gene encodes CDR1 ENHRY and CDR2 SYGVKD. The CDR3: CAIKRLAGSYEQYF. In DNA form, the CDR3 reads TGTGCCATCAAACGACTAGCGGGCTCCTACGAGCAGTACTTC.

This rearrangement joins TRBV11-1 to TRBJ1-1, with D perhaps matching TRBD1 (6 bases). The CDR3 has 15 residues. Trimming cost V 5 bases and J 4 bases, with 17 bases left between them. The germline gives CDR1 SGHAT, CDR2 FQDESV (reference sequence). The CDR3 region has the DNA TGTGCCAGCAGCAAATACCGGGACATCGGCACTGAAGCTTTCTTT. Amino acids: CASSKYRDIGTEAFF.

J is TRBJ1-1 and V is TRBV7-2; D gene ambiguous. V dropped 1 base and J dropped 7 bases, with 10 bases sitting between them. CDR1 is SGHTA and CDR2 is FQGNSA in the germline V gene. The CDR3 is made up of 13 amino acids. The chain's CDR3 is CASSLVGQLEAFF. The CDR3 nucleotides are TGTGCCAGCAGCTTAGTCGGGCAGCTTGAAGCTTTCTTT.

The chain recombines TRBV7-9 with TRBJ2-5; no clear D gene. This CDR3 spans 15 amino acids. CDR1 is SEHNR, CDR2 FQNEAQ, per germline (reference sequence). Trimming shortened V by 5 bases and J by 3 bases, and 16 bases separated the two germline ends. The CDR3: CASSPHPVRKETQYF. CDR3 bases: TGTGCCAGCAGCCCACACCCGGTTCGGAAAGAGACCCAGTACTTC.

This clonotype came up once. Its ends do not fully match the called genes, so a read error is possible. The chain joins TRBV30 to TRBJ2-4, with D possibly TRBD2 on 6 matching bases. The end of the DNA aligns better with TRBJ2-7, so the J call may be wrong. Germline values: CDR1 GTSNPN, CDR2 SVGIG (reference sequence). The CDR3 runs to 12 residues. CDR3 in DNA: TGTGCCGGGAGGACGAATTCCTACGAGCAGTACTTC. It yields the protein CAGRTNSYEQYF.

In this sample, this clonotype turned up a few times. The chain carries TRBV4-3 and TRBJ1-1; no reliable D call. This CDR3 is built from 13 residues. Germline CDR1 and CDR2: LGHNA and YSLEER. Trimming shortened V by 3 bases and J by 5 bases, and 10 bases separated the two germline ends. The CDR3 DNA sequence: TGCGCCAGCAGCCAGGAAGGGTGGACTGAAGCTTTCTTT. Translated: CASSQEGWTEAFF.

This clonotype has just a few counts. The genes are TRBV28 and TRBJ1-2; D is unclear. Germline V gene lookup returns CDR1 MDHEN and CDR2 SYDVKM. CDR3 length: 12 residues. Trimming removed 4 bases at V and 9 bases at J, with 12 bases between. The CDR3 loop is CASSYRGGSYTF. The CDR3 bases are TGTGCCAGCAGTTACCGGGGAGGGAGCTACACCTTC.

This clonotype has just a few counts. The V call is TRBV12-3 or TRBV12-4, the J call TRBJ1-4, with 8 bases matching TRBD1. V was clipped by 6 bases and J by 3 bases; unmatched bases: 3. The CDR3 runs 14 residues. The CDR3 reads CASRTGASNEKLFF. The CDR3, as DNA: TGTGCCAGCAGGACAGGGGCGTCTAATGAAAAACTGTTTTTT.

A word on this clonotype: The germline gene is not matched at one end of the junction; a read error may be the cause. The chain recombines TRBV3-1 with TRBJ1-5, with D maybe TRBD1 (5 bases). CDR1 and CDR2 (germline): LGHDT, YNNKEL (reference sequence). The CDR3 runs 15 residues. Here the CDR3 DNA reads TGTGCCAGCAGCCAAGGCGCGGGGGGTAGTCAGCTCCAGCATTTT. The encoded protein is CASSQGAGGSQLQHF.

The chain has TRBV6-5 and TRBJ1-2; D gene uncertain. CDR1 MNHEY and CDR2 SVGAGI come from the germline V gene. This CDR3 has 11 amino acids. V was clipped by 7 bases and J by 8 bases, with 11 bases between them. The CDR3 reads CASIQDGGYTF. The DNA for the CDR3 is TGTGCCAGCATCCAAGACGGAGGCTACACCTTC.

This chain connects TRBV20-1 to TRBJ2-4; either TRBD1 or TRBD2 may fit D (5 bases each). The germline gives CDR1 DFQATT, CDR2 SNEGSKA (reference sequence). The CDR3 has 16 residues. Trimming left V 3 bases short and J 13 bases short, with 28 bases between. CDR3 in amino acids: CSARDSRAAVLGEQYF. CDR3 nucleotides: TGCAGTGCTAGGGATTCGCGGGCTGCGGTTTTAGGGGAGCAGTACTTC.

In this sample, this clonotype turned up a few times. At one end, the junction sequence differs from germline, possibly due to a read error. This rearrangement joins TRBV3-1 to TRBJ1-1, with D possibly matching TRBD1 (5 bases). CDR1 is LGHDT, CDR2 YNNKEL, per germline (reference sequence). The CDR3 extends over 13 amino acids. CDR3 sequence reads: CASSRRDYTEAFF. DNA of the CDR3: TGTGCCAGCAGCCGCAGGGATTACACTGAGGCTTTCTTT.

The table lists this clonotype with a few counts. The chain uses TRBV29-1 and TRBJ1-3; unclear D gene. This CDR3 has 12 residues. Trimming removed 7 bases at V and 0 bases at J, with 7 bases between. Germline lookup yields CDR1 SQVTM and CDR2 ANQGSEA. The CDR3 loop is CSGLSSGNTIYF. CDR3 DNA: TGCAGCGGGCTCAGCTCTGGAAACACCATATATTTT.

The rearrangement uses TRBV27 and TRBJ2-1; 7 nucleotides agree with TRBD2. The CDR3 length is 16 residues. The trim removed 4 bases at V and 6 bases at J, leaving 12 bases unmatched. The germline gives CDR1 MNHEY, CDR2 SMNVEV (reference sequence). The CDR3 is CASSSQAGDYGNEQFF. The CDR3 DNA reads TGTGCCAGCAGTTCTCAGGCGGGAGACTATGGCAATGAGCAGTTCTTC.

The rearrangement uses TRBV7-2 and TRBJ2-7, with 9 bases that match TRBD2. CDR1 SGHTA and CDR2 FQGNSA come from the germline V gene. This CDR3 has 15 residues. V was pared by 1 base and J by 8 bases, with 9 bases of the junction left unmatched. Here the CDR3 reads CASSLGAGTSYKQYF. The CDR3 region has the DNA TGTGCCAGCAGCTTAGGGGCGGGGACTAGCTATAAGCAGTACTTC.

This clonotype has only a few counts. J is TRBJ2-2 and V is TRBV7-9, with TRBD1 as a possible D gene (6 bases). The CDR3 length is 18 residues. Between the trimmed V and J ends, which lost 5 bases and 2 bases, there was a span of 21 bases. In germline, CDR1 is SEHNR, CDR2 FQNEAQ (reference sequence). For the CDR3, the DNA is TGTGCCAGCAGCCTTATCCCAGACAGGAGCCGTAACACCGGGGAGCTGTTTTTT. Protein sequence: CASSLIPDRSRNTGELFF. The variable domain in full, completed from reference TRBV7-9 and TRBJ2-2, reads DTGVSQNPRHKITKRGQNVTFRCDPISEHNRLYWYRQTLGQGPEFLTYFQNEAQLEKSRLLSDRFSAERPKGSFSTLEIQRTEQGDSAMYLCASSLIPDRSRNTGELFFGEGSRLTVL.

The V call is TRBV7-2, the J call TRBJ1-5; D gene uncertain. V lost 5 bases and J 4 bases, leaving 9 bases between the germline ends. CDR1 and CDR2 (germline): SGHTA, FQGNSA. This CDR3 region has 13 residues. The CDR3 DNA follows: TGTGCCAGCAGCCTCAATTGGAATCAGCCCCAGCATTTT. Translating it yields CASSLNWNQPQHF.

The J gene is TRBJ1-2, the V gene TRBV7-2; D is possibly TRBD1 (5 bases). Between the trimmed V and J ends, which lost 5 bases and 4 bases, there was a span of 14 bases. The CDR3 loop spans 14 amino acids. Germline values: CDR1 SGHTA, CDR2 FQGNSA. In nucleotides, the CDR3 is TGTGCCAGCAGCCCACGACAGAGACCCTATGGCTACACCTTC. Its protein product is CASSPRQRPYGYTF.

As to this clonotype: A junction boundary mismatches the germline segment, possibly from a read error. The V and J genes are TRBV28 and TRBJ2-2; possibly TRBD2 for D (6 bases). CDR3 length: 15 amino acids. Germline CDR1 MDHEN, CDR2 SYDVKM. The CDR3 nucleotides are TGTGCCGGCAGGTCCTGGGGGGAAGGCACCGGGGAGCTGTTTTTT. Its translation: CAGRSWGEGTGELFF.

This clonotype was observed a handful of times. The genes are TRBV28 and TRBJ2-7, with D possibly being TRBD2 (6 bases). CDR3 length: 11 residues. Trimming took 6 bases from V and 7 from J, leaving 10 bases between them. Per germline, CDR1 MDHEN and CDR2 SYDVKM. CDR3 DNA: TGTGCCAGCAGCCGGGGGACTGAGCAGTACTTC. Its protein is CASSRGTEQYF.

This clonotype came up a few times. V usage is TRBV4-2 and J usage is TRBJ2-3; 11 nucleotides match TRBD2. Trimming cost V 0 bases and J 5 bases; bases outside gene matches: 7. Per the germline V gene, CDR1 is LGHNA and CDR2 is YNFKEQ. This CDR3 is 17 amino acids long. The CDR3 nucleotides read TGTGCCAGCAGCCAAGACTATAGCGGGAGGGCTGGAGATACGCAGTATTTT. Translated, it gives CASSQDYSGRAGDTQYF.